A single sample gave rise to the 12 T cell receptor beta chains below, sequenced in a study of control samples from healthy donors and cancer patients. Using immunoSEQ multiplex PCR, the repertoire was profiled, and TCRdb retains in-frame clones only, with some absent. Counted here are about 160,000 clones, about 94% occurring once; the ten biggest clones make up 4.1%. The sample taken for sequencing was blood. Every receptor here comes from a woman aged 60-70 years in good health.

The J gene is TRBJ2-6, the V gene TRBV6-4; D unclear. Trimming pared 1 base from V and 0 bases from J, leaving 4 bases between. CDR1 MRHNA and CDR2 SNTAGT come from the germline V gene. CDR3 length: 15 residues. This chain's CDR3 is CASSDWGSGANVLTF. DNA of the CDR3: TGTGCCAGCAGTGACTGGGGCTCTGGGGCCAACGTCCTGACTTTC.

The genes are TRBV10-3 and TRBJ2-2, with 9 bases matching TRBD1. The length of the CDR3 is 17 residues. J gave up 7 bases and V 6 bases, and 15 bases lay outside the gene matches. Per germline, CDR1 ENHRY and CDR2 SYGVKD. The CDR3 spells CAISAGTGLGRVGELFF. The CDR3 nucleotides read TGTGCCATCAGCGCCGGGACAGGGCTGGGGAGAGTCGGGGAGCTGTTTTTT.

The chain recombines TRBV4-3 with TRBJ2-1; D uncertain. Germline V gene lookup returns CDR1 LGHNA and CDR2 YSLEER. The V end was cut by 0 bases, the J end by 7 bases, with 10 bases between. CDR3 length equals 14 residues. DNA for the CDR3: TGCGCCAGCAGCCAAGATCGCCAGAGGAATGAGCAGTTCTTC. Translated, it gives CASSQDRQRNEQFF.

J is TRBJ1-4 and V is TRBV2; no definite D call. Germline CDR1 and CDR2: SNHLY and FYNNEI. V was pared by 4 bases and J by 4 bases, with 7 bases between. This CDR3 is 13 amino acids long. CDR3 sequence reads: CASSAGGNEKLFF. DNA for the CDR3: TGTGCCAGCAGTGCCGGAGGTAATGAAAAACTGTTTTTT.

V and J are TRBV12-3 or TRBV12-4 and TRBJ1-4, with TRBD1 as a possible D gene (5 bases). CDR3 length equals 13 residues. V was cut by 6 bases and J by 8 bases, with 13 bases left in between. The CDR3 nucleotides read TGTGCCAGCAGGCCCGGGACGGCGGAAAAACTGTTTTTT. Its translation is CASRPGTAEKLFF.

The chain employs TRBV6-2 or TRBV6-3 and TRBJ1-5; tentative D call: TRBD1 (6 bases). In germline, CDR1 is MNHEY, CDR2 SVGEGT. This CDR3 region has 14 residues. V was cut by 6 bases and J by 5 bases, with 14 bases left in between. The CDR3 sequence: CASSDGQMYQPQHF. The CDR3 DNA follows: TGTGCCAGCAGCGACGGACAGATGTATCAGCCCCAGCATTTT.

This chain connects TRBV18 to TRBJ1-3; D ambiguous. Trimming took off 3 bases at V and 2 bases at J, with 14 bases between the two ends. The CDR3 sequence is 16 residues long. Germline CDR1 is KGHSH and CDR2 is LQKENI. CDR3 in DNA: TGTGCCAGCTCACCCCCGGGAGGCCTCACTGGAAACACCATATATTTT. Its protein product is CASSPPGGLTGNTIYF.

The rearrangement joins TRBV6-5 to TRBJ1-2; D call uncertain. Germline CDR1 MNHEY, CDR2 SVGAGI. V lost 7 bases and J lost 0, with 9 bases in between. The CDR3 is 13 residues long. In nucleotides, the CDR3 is TGTGCCAGCAAAGACCAGACTAACTATGGCTACACCTTC. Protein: CASKDQTNYGYTF.

Written as DNA, the CDR3 is TGTGCCAGCAGCTTATATGCAAGGGGGCTATCAGAGGAGCAGTTCTTC. This codes for CASSLYARGLSEEQFF. This chain links TRBV7-3 with TRBJ2-1, with 7 bases lining up with TRBD1. The CDR3 consists of 16 residues. V was clipped by 2 bases and J by 10 bases; unmatched bases: 14. The germline V gene encodes CDR1 SGHTA and CDR2 FQGTGA.

The CDR3 region has the DNA TGTGCCATCAGTCAGGGTGAGCAGCAGTACTTC. Its protein product is CAISQGEQQYF. The V gene is TRBV10-3, the J gene TRBJ2-7, with a tentative D call TRBD1 (5 bases). The length of the CDR3 is 11 residues. The germline V gene has CDR1 ENHRY and CDR2 SYGVKD. Trimming left V 5 bases short and J 8 bases short, with 10 bases between.

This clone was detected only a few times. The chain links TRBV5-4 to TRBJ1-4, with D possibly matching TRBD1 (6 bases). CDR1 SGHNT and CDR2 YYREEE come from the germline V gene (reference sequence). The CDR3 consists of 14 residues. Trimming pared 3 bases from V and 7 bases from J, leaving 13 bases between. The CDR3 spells CASSSTGLGEKLFF. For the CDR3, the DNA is TGTGCCAGCAGCTCAACAGGGCTTGGTGAAAAACTGTTTTTT.

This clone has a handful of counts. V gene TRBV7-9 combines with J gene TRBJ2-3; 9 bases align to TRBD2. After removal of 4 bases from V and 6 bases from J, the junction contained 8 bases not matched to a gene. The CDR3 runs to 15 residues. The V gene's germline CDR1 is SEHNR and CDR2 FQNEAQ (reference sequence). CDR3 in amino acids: CASSSLSGGRDTQYF. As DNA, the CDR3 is TGTGCCAGCAGCTCCTTGAGCGGGGGGCGGGATACGCAGTATTTT.